A single sample is the source of the 32 T cell receptor beta chains below, sequenced in a study of control samples from healthy donors and cancer patients. Sequencing was performed with immunoSEQ multiplex PCR; in TCRdb, only in-frame clones are kept and a portion is missing. The sample contains hundreds of thousands of clones, roughly 90% of which appear only once. Sequencing was performed on PBMCs. The receptors here all came from a man aged 40-49 years with head and neck cancer.

The V call is TRBV11-3, the J call TRBJ1-1; perhaps TRBD1 as D (6 bases). CDR3 length: 13 residues. Between the trimmed V and J ends, which lost 1 base and 8 bases, there was a span of 11 bases. The germline CDR1 and CDR2 sequences are SGHNT and YENEEA. As DNA, the CDR3 is TGTGCCAGCAGCTTAGCAGCCACAGGGGAAGCTTTCTTT. Translation: CASSLAATGEAFF.

CDR3 sequence reads: CASSPLVQGGTGYTF. The CDR3 DNA reads as TGTGCCAGCAGCCCCCTGGTGCAGGGGGGGACTGGCTACACCTTC. This chain links TRBV11-2 with TRBJ1-2, with 7 bases lining up with TRBD1. The CDR3 has 15 residues. Germline V CDR1 and CDR2: SGHAT, FQNNGV. Unmatched junction bases numbered 13, after V lost 5 bases and J lost 7 bases.

The chain combines TRBV5-6 with TRBJ2-7, with 10 bases aligning to TRBD2. Trimming took 1 base from V and 7 from J; bases not matched to a gene: 11. Germline-derived CDR1 and CDR2 are SGHDT and YYEEEE. This CDR3 is built from 16 residues. The CDR3 spells CASSLKASGSWWEQYF. In DNA, the CDR3 is TGTGCCAGCAGCTTGAAGGCTAGCGGGAGCTGGTGGGAGCAGTACTTC.

As concerns this clone: The germline gene is not matched at one end of the junction; a read error may be the cause. The chain recombines TRBV7-7 with TRBJ2-5; D call uncertain. In germline, CDR1 is SSHAT, CDR2 FNYEAQ (reference sequence). CDR3 size: 15 residues. The CDR3 region has the DNA TGTGCTAGCAGCCCCGGGCCCCGTGGGCAAGAGACCCAGTACTTC. It translates to CASSPGPRGQETQYF.

The V gene is TRBV19, the J gene TRBJ1-3; 7 positions agree with TRBD1. The CDR3 has 18 residues. The V gene end was trimmed by 0 bases and the J gene end by 0 bases; junction bases not matched to a gene: 8. In germline, CDR1 is LNHDA, CDR2 SQIVND (reference sequence). CDR3 nucleotide sequence: TGTGCCAGTAGTATAGACGCCGGGACAGCGTCCTCTGGAAACACCATATATTTT. This sequence encodes CASSIDAGTASSGNTIYF.

The gene calls are TRBV10-3 and TRBJ2-1; TRBD1 might be the D (5 bases). V gave up 0 bases and J gave up 6 bases, with 12 bases separating them. Looked up from germline, CDR1 is ENHRY and CDR2 is SYGVKD. The CDR3 totals 15 residues. The CDR3 spells CAISESRAVGNEQFF. CDR3 sequence (DNA): TGTGCCATCAGTGAGTCCAGGGCGGTTGGCAATGAGCAGTTCTTC.

The chain has TRBV27 and TRBJ2-1; a weak D match, TRBD1 (6 bases). The germline V gene encodes CDR1 MNHEY and CDR2 SMNVEV (reference sequence). Trimming stripped 6 bases from V and 1 base from J, with 7 bases between. The CDR3 consists of 13 residues. This chain's CDR3 is CASSTGSYNEQFF. DNA of the CDR3: TGTGCCAGCAGCACAGGGTCCTACAATGAGCAGTTCTTC.

The rearrangement joins TRBV28 to TRBJ2-7; 8 bases match TRBD1. The germline V gene has CDR1 MDHEN and CDR2 SYDVKM. The CDR3 extends over 14 amino acids. V shed 6 bases, J shed 0 bases, and the junction held 4 bases outside the gene matches. CDR3 sequence reads: CASSRGRPSYEQYF. CDR3 coding DNA: TGTGCCAGCAGCAGGGGGCGCCCCTCCTACGAGCAGTACTTC. The full variable domain, its missing parts supplied by reference TRBV28 and TRBJ2-7, is DVKVTQSSRYLVKRTGEKVFLECVQDMDHENMFWYRQDPGLGLRLIYFSYDVKMKEKGDIPEGYSVSREKKERFSLILESASTNQTSMYLCASSRGRPSYEQYFGPGTRLTVT.

The chain is built from TRBV7-8 and TRBJ2-5, with D maybe TRBD1 (6 bases). V dropped 1 base and J dropped 5 bases, with 11 bases sitting between them. The CDR3 is 14 amino acids. Germline V gene sequence: CDR1 SGHVS, CDR2 FQNEAQ. The CDR3 nucleotides read TGTGCCAGCAGCTTAGTCTCGAGGGGGGAGACCCAGTACTTC. Residues: CASSLVSRGETQYF.

J is TRBJ1-2 and V is TRBV3-1 (or the pseudogene TRBV3-2); tentatively, D is TRBD1 (6 bases). V was clipped by 2 bases and J by 8 bases, with 15 bases between them. This CDR3 spans 14 amino acids. The germline CDR1 and CDR2 sequences are LGHDT and YNNKEL (reference sequence). For the CDR3, the DNA is TGTGCCAGCAGCCAAAGCAACAGGGTGTGGGGCTACACCTTC. This sequence encodes CASSQSNRVWGYTF.

The J gene is TRBJ1-2, the V gene TRBV19; D is perhaps TRBD1 (5 bases). Between the trimmed V and J ends, which lost 11 bases and 3 bases, there was a span of 16 bases. The CDR3 totals 13 residues. Germline-derived CDR1 and CDR2 are LNHDA and SQIVND (reference sequence). In DNA, the CDR3 is TGTGCCGGGACCACCCAGGACTACTATGGCTACACCTTC. Protein product: CAGTTQDYYGYTF.

The chain carries TRBV20-1 and TRBJ1-1, with D possibly TRBD1 on 5 matching bases. Per the germline V gene, CDR1 is DFQATT and CDR2 is SNEGSKA (reference sequence). The CDR3 consists of 20 residues. Between the trimmed V and J ends, which lost 3 bases and 0 bases, there was a span of 29 bases. CDR3 coding DNA: TGCAGTGCTAGTGCGCTATTACGTCTGCAGGGAAGTCGCCTGAACACTGAAGCTTTCTTT. Translating gives CSASALLRLQGSRLNTEAFF.

This clone has only one observation. This chain uses TRBV19 with TRBJ2-2; 11 bases fit TRBD2. This CDR3 contains 17 residues. The V gene's germline CDR1 is LNHDA and CDR2 SQIVND (reference sequence). J was trimmed by 4 bases and V by 10 bases; bases with no gene match: 14. In DNA, the CDR3 is TGTGCCACCGGCGGGACTAGCGGCCGCGCGGCCACCGGGGAGCTGTTTTTT. It encodes CATGGTSGRAATGELFF.

This chain joins TRBV4-3 and TRBJ1-2, with a possible D match to TRBD1 (6 bases). V gave up 0 bases and J gave up 4 bases, with 18 bases separating them. CDR3 size: 17 residues. Germline V gene data show CDR1 as LGHNA and CDR2 as YSLEER. The CDR3 loop reads CASSQDSRGLLVYGYTF. The CDR3 bases are TGCGCCAGCAGCCAAGATTCCAGGGGTCTCCTTGTCTATGGCTACACCTTC.

The V and J genes are TRBV13 and TRBJ1-5; possible D gene TRBD1, 5 bases. V shed 4 bases and J shed 6 bases, with 7 bases lying between them. From germline, CDR1 is PRHDT and CDR2 FYEKMQ (reference sequence). The CDR3 extends over 12 amino acids. CDR3 DNA: TGTGCCAGCAGCTCGGGGCGTCAGCCCCAGCATTTT. Translation gives CASSSGRQPQHF.

The chain links TRBV14 to TRBJ2-3; possibly TRBD2 for D (7 bases). The germline CDR1 and CDR2 sequences are SGHDN and FVKESK. Trimming removed 4 bases at V and 2 bases at J, with 19 bases between. The CDR3 has 17 amino acids. CDR3 amino acids: CASSPDLAGAPTDTQYF. CDR3 bases: TGTGCCAGCAGCCCCGATCTGGCGGGGGCACCCACAGATACGCAGTATTTT.

The chain carries TRBV29-1 and TRBJ2-2; 10 bases are shared with TRBD1. V lost 5 bases, J lost 1 base, and 10 bases stayed unmatched. CDR1 is SQVTM, CDR2 ANQGSEA, per germline. This CDR3 comprises 17 residues. This chain's CDR3 is CSVTRRDRGLNTGELFF. In DNA, the CDR3 is TGCAGCGTTACCAGAAGGGACAGGGGACTGAACACCGGGGAGCTGTTTTTT.

The J gene is TRBJ2-7, the V gene TRBV7-6; 7 bases are shared with TRBD1. Germline loops: CDR1 SGHVS, CDR2 FNYEAQ. The CDR3 has 15 residues. V trimming: 0 bases; J trimming: 2 bases; junction bases outside the gene matches: 4. CDR3 bases: TGTGCCAGCAGCTTAGCGGGACAGTCCGCCTACGAGCAGTACTTC. Encoded protein: CASSLAGQSAYEQYF.

A note on this clone: The sample contains more than one DNA sequence encoding this CDR3. The chain is built from TRBV28 and TRBJ1-5; TRBD1 agrees at 8 bases. The J segment lost 2 bases and the V segment lost 5 bases, leaving 5 bases of the junction unmatched. Germline V gene lookup returns CDR1 MDHEN and CDR2 SYDVKM. This CDR3 contains 15 residues. The CDR3 DNA reads as TGTGCCAGCAGTACAGGGGGGGACGGCAATCAGCCCCAGCATTTT. This translates into CASSTGGDGNQPQHF.

CDR3 sequence (DNA): TGTGCTAGTGAGAAGGGACAGGGGCCATACAATGAGCAGTTCTTC. Translating it yields CASEKGQGPYNEQFF. This sequence joins TRBV12-5 and TRBJ2-1; 10 bases align to TRBD1. Unmatched junction bases numbered 7, after V lost 7 bases and J lost 4 bases. The length of the CDR3 is 15 residues. CDR1 and CDR2 from the germline V gene are LGHNT and FRNRAP.

Comments on this clone: The same CDR3 can be traced to other DNA sequences in this sample. This sequence joins TRBV7-9 and TRBJ2-2; a possible D gene is TRBD2 (6 bases). V lost 3 bases to trimming and J lost 1 base, with 6 bases between them. Germline CDR1 and CDR2: SEHNR and FQNEAQ (reference sequence). The length of the CDR3 is 14 residues. As DNA, the CDR3 is TGTGCCAGCAGCTTGGGAGGGAACACCGGGGAGCTGTTTTTT. It translates to CASSLGGNTGELFF.

As DNA, the CDR3 is TGTGCCAGCTCACAACTGGACAGGGCGAGCAATCAGCCCCAGCATTTT. It translates to CASSQLDRASNQPQHF. The chain links TRBV18 to TRBJ1-5; 8 bases fit TRBD1. The germline V gene has CDR1 KGHSH and CDR2 LQKENI. The ends lost 4 bases at V and 1 base at J; junction bases unmatched: 6. CDR3 length: 16 residues.

The genes are TRBV29-1 and TRBJ1-1; 8 nucleotides line up with TRBD1. Germline CDR1 is SQVTM and CDR2 is ANQGSEA. The CDR3 covers 14 residues. Unmatched junction bases numbered 7, after V lost 7 bases and J lost 0 bases. CDR3 residues: CSGRTGTLNTEAFF. The CDR3 coding sequence is TGCAGCGGGAGGACAGGGACTCTGAACACTGAAGCTTTCTTT. Full variable domain (rest looked up from reference TRBV29-1 and TRBJ1-1): SAVISQKPSRDICQRGTSLTIQCQVDSQVTMMFWYRQQPGQSLTLIATANQGSEATYESGFVIDKFPISRPNLTFSTLTVSNMSPEDSSIYLCSGRTGTLNTEAFFGQGTRLTVV.

The rearrangement uses TRBV28 and TRBJ2-1; 14 bases match TRBD2. This CDR3 has 14 amino acids. CDR1 is MDHEN, CDR2 SYDVKM, per germline. Losses at the gene ends were 8 bases for V and 10 bases for J; bases not matched to a gene: 7. In DNA, the CDR3 is TGTGCCAGCTGGACTAGCGGGAGGTGGGGGGAGCAGTTCTTC. Amino acid sequence: CASWTSGRWGEQFF.

This clone has only a few counts. The J gene is TRBJ1-1, the V gene TRBV28; unclear D gene. In germline, CDR1 is MDHEN, CDR2 SYDVKM. V was shortened by 11 bases and J by 0 bases, with 22 bases between the two germline ends. The CDR3 is made up of 16 amino acids. The CDR3 spells CAGKGGLGRMNTEAFF. CDR3 nucleotide sequence: TGTGCCGGAAAGGGAGGGTTGGGTCGAATGAACACTGAAGCTTTCTTT.

In this sample, this clone turned up once. This chain joins TRBV6-5 and TRBJ2-7; 8 bases agree with TRBD2. CDR1 and CDR2 (germline): MNHEY, SVGAGI. The J segment lost 4 bases and the V segment lost 6 bases, leaving 5 bases of the junction unmatched. CDR3 length equals 13 residues. CDR3 in DNA: TGTGCCAGCAGGGCCGGGACTAGTTACGAGCAGTACTTC. As protein: CASRAGTSYEQYF.

J is TRBJ1-2 and V is TRBV27, with TRBD1 identical over 10 bases. Trimming cost V 5 bases and J 7 bases; bases outside gene matches: 7. Germline values: CDR1 MNHEY, CDR2 SMNVEV (reference sequence). This CDR3 spans 14 amino acids. The CDR3 nucleotides are TGTGCCAGCAGTCCTCGGGACAGGGGTGGTGGCTACACCTTC. Amino acids: CASSPRDRGGGYTF.

The rearrangement links TRBV24-1 to TRBJ2-1, with 8 bases aligning to TRBD2. Per the germline V gene, CDR1 is KGHDR and CDR2 is SFDVKD. This CDR3 region has 16 residues. V lost 0 bases to trimming and J lost 4 bases; unmatched junction nucleotides: 4. Here the CDR3 reads CATSDLQASGYNEQFF. CDR3 sequence (DNA): TGTGCCACCAGTGATTTGCAGGCTAGCGGGTACAATGAGCAGTTCTTC.

This rearrangement joins TRBV28 to TRBJ2-1; 7 nucleotides line up with TRBD1. V gave up 5 bases and J gave up 0 bases; unmatched junction bases: 4. The CDR3 loop spans 15 amino acids. Germline CDR1 is MDHEN and CDR2 is SYDVKM. DNA for the CDR3: TGTGCCAGCAGTCGCCGACAGGGCTCCTACAATGAGCAGTTCTTC. This translates into CASSRRQGSYNEQFF.

CDR3 loop: CASSHGGTGGYTF. In DNA, the CDR3 is TGTGCCAGCAGCCACGGCGGGACTGGCGGCTACACCTTC. The V call is TRBV9, the J call TRBJ1-2, with D possibly matching TRBD1 (5 bases). Per the germline V gene, CDR1 is SGDLS and CDR2 is YYNGEE. The length of the CDR3 is 13 residues. Trimming removed 4 bases at V and 8 bases at J, with 15 bases between.

The V gene is TRBV19, the J gene TRBJ2-1; a weak D match, TRBD2 (6 bases). The CDR3 consists of 16 residues. Germline V gene data show CDR1 as LNHDA and CDR2 as SQIVND (reference sequence). V lost 5 bases to trimming and J lost 0 bases, with 14 bases between them. The CDR3 sequence: CASSEERALSYNEQFF. In DNA form, the CDR3 reads TGTGCCAGTAGTGAGGAGCGGGCCCTCTCCTACAATGAGCAGTTCTTC.

The J gene is TRBJ1-1, the V gene TRBV11-2, with 7 bases that match TRBD1. The CDR3 length is 14 residues. The trim removed 5 bases at V and 4 bases at J, leaving 7 bases unmatched. Germline assignment: CDR1 SGHAT and CDR2 FQNNGV. In DNA form, the CDR3 reads TGTGCCAGCAGCCCGTCCAGGGGGGGCACTGAAGCTTTCTTT. It encodes CASSPSRGGTEAFF. Using reference TRBV11-2 and TRBJ1-1 for the parts outside the CDR3, the full variable domain is EAGVAQSPRYKIIEKRQSVAFWCNPISGHATLYWYQQILGQGPKLLIQFQNNGVVDDSQLPKDRFSAERLKGVDSTLKIQPAKLEDSAVYLCASSPSRGGTEAFFGQGTRLTVV.